This is a list of T cell receptor beta chains from one sample in a study of low-dose radiotherapy and immunotherapy resistance in tumors. TCRdb processed the reads anew with MiXCR; each CDR3 protein has one entry. The data hold about 82,000 distinct CDR3 sequences, with under 20% observed a single time. Sequencing used PBMCs, obtained before treatment. These receptors were taken from a male donor with prostate cancer. CDR3s include the opening cysteine and the closing phenylalanine or tryptophan. A D gene is named only where the DNA matches it firmly. Only part of the rows carry a size: once, few, many, or a class if the clone is expanded.

cdr3_length	j_call	v_call	clone_size	d_call	cdr3_nt	cdr3_aa
16	TRBJ1-1	TRBV5-5	many	TRBD1	TGTGCCAGCAGCTTGGTGGGGGGACAGTTTTCCACTGAAGCTTTCTTT	CASSLVGGQFSTEAFF
16	TRBJ2-7	TRBV13	many	TRBD2	TGTGCCAGCAGCTTAAGCGGGGGGGACTATGCGCCGGAGCAGTACTTC	CASSLSGGDYAPEQYF
14	TRBJ2-7	TRBV20-1	many	TRBD2	TGCAGTGCTAGAGATCTAGCGGGGGTGAACGAGCAGTACTTC	CSARDLAGVNEQYF
13	TRBJ1-1	TRBV7-6	many	-	TGTGCCAGCAGCGCACCGGGGGCCACTGAAGCTTTCTTT	CASSAPGATEAFF
14	TRBJ1-5	TRBV12-3/TRBV12-4	-	-	TGTGCCAGCAGGCAGCCCGGGGGCAATCAGCCCCAGCATTTT	CASRQPGGNQPQHF
14	TRBJ1-4	TRBV28	many	TRBD1	TGTGCCAGCAGTTCCGGGACAGTTAATGAAAAACTGTTTTTT	CASSSGTVNEKLFF
14	TRBJ1-2	TRBV4-3	few	-	TGCGCCAGCAGCCAAGATGCCGAATCTGGCGGCTACACCTTC	CASSQDAESGGYTF
14	TRBJ2-4	TRBV10-3	many	TRBD2	TGTGCCATCAGTGAGGCCGGGACTAGCGGCATTCAGTACTTC	CAISEAGTSGIQYF
16	TRBJ2-1	TRBV21-1	many	-	TGTGCCAGCAGCAGTCACGGGGCACTAACCTACAATGAGCAGTTCTTC	CASSSHGALTYNEQFF
13	TRBJ1-2	TRBV12-3/TRBV12-4	many	TRBD1	TGTGCCAGCAGCCGGGACAGGGGTTATGGCTACACCTTC	CASSRDRGYGYTF
15	TRBJ2-1	TRBV12-3/TRBV12-4	many	TRBD1	TGTGCCAGCAGCCGACAGGGGTGGGCCTACAATGAGCAGTTCTTC	CASSRQGWAYNEQFF
11	TRBJ2-5	TRBV5-6	-	-	TGTGCCAGCAGCTTGGTCAAGACCCAGTACTTC	CASSLVKTQYF
11	TRBJ2-1	TRBV29-1	once	TRBD2	TGCAGCGTCGGGGGGTCGAATGAGCAGTTCTTC	CSVGGSNEQFF
14	TRBJ2-3	TRBV20-1	many	-	TGCAGTGCTAGAGGCGCTAGCAGCCCAGATACGCAGTATTTT	CSARGASSPDTQYF
15	TRBJ2-2	TRBV27	-	-	TGTGCCAGCAGTCCGGGCTCGGGCCGCACCGGGGAGCTGTTTTTT	CASSPGSGRTGELFF
14	TRBJ2-1	TRBV29-1	many	TRBD2	TGCAGCTCCACGCGAGCAGCGGGAGATAGGGAGCAGTTCTTC	CSSTRAAGDREQFF
16	TRBJ2-7	TRBV7-8	many	TRBD1	TGTGCCAGCAGCTCCTACTCCGGGACAGGGGACTACGAGCAGTACTTC	CASSSYSGTGDYEQYF
13	TRBJ2-7	TRBV5-5	many	-	TGTGCCAGCAACGGCAGGGGCTGGTACGAGCAGTACTTC	CASNGRGWYEQYF
15	TRBJ1-2	TRBV5-1	few	-	TGCGCCAGCAGCGGAAACAGGTTAGCTAACTATGGCTACACCTTC	CASSGNRLANYGYTF
14	TRBJ2-1	TRBV14	many	TRBD2	TGTGCCAGCAGGGGGGGACTACTACTCAATGAGCAGTTCTTC	CASRGGLLLNEQFF
16	TRBJ2-1	TRBV6-5	many	TRBD1	TGTGCCAGCAGTTACTCCGGGACAGGGACCTACAATGAGCAGTTCTTC	CASSYSGTGTYNEQFF
15	TRBJ2-3	TRBV4-1	many	TRBD2	TGTGCCAGCAGCCAAGGCCTAGCGGGGGGGGATACGCAGTATTTT	CASSQGLAGGDTQYF
15	TRBJ2-5	TRBV7-3	many	-	TGTGCCAGCAGCTTAAGCGGACGGCCATCGGCGACCCAGTACTTC	CASSLSGRPSATQYF
14	TRBJ1-5	TRBV6-1	few	-	TGTGCCAGCACTTCGGCAGGAGTAAATCAGCCCCAGCATTTT	CASTSAGVNQPQHF
15	TRBJ2-2	TRBV20-1	many	TRBD1	TGCAGTGCTAGAGATCAGGACAGGGCCACCGGGGAGCTGTTTTTT	CSARDQDRATGELFF
13	TRBJ2-7	TRBV12-3/TRBV12-4	many	TRBD1	TGTGCCAGCAGTCAGGACAGGGGGCCGAGGCAGTACTTC	CASSQDRGPRQYF
14	TRBJ2-2	TRBV2	many	-	TGTGCCAGCAGCGGTGTCAGGTCCACCGGGGAGCTGTTTTTT	CASSGVRSTGELFF
15	TRBJ1-2	TRBV2	many	-	TGTGCCAGCAGTGAAGCGCTTCCGAGTGGAGCGGGCTACACCTTC	CASSEALPSGAGYTF
15	TRBJ1-2	TRBV9	many	TRBD1	TGTGCCAGCAGCGCCTCCGGTCAGGGGGCCTATGGCTACACCTTC	CASSASGQGAYGYTF
12	TRBJ2-7	TRBV3-1	many	-	TGTGCCAGCAGCCAAGCGGGGTACGAGCAGTACTTC	CASSQAGYEQYF
11	TRBJ2-7	TRBV20-1	many	TRBD1	TGCAGTGCGAACAGGGGTTACGAGCAGTACTTC	CSANRGYEQYF
14	TRBJ2-5	TRBV5-5	many	TRBD1	TGTGCCAGCAGACCCTACAGGGGGCAAGAGACCCAGTACTTC	CASRPYRGQETQYF
15	TRBJ1-5	TRBV6-2/TRBV6-3	many	-	TGTGCCAGCAGGCAGGCAATAGGGGGCAATCAGCCCCAGCATTTT	CASRQAIGGNQPQHF